The T cell receptor beta chain under discussion was sequenced for a study of blood T cell repertoires in COVID-19. Study-level background: The United States, Italy and Spain provided the acute and convalescent COVID-19 samples.

As processed by the authors: Estimation of nucleated cell counts relied on the amplification of reference gene primers. TCRdb's copy holds only in-frame clones and misses some; the assay was immunoSEQ multiplex PCR. The V and J calls and clone size are taken from that table; D and trimming were inferred from the DNA. The table has some 200,000 clones, roughly 80% seen once. The CDR3 extends over 17 amino acids. V was clipped by 3 bases and J by 5 bases; unmatched bases: 7. From germline, CDR1 is ENHRY and CDR2 SYGVKD. The chain carries TRBV10-3 and TRBJ2-2; TRBD1 aligns across 12 bases. The clonotype was recovered from a woman aged 80 or over with acute or convalescent COVID-19. Material for sequencing was peripheral blood. The CDR3 protein is CAISDWGQGARTGELFF. CDR3 coding DNA: TGTGCCATCAGTGATTGGGGACAGGGGGCGCGGACCGGGGAGCTGTTTTTT.